This TCR beta chain was captured in a study of blood T cells in healthy people across ages. Study-level background: About one barcoded beta molecule per two T cells was the capture yield of template switching. The study's findings and limits: Per million T cells, the diversity of TCR beta decreased roughly linearly as age advanced. Aged donors had fewer naive CD4+ cells and lower diversity than long-lived donors. Observed TCR beta diversity showed a strong correlation with the percentage of naive T cells as measured by flow cytometry.

This CDR3 has 12 amino acids. This clonotype was seen a handful of times. Its antigen is currently unknown. It was with a sample-barcoded 5' primer and a J-beta primer mix that a second PCR of roughly 6 to 12 cycles was run. TCRdb processed the 5' RACE reads anew with MiXCR; each CDR3 protein has one entry. The sample yields 780,000 or so distinct CDR3 sequences, more than 55% seen once. The sequenced sample consisted of blood. The sequence derives from a man in his forties or fifties in good health. The J gene is TRBJ2-4, the V gene TRBV12-3 or TRBV12-4; D call uncertain. The J call may be mistaken, given a closer DNA end match to TRBJ2-7. CDR3 region: CASAPAAYEQYF. DNA for the CDR3: TGTGCCTCGGCGCCCGCCGCATACGAGCAGTACTTC.